The sequence of this TCR beta chain was determined in a study of response to subunit inactivated influenza vaccine. The CDR3 length is 13 residues. Trimming pared 4 bases from V and 3 bases from J, leaving 10 bases between. Germline CDR1 and CDR2: SEHNR and FQNEAQ (reference sequence). MiXCR, applied by TCRdb to the RT-PCR reads, yields one record per CDR3 protein. The sample lists approximately 730,000 distinct CDR3 sequences; about 15% were seen once. A few counts support this clonotype. Sample: PBMCs from blood, taken approximately 15 days before vaccination. The rearrangement links TRBV7-9 to TRBJ2-7, with D perhaps TRBD1 (6 bases). The sequence was collected from a man aged 45-65 years who received an inactivated influenza vaccine. CDR3 sequence (DNA): TGTGCCAGCAGCTCCCGGACAGACTACGAGCAGTACTTC. It encodes CASSSRTDYEQYF.